A single sample is the source of the 10 T cell receptor beta chains below, sequenced in a study of blood T cell repertoires in COVID-19. The assay was immunoSEQ multiplex PCR, and TCRdb's table has in-frame clones only and misses some. The table has 200,000 to 300,000 clones, approximately 88% seen once. The sample consisted of PBMCs or T cells enriched from blood (not recorded which). The origin of the receptors is a woman aged 35 to 49 with acute COVID-19.

The chain employs TRBV7-2 and TRBJ1-2; D unclear. The CDR3 loop spans 14 amino acids. Trimming removed 5 bases from V and 0 bases from J, with 10 bases in between. Germline lookup yields CDR1 SGHTA and CDR2 FQGNSA. CDR3 in DNA: TGTGCCAGCAGCCTGGTTAGTTCTAACTATGGCTACACCTTC. This encodes CASSLVSSNYGYTF.

Only a few counts were recorded for this clone. This chain connects TRBV6-5 to TRBJ1-4; 7 bases align to TRBD1. Germline V gene sequence: CDR1 MNHEY, CDR2 SVGAGI. The V segment lost 6 bases and the J segment 7 bases; nucleotides outside the gene matches: 11. There are 15 residues in the CDR3. The CDR3 DNA follows: TGTGCCAGCAGCACTCGACAGGGTGGAAGTGAAAAACTGTTTTTT. Protein product: CASSTRQGGSEKLFF.

This clone turned up a few times. The chain couples TRBV11-3 to TRBJ2-6; D may be TRBD1 (6 bases). Germline V lookup: CDR1 SGHNT, CDR2 YENEEA. The V end was cut by 5 bases, the J end by 0 bases, with 17 bases between. The length of the CDR3 is 18 residues. The CDR3 DNA sequence: TGTGCCAGCAGCCCCCTCGTTTGGGGGCACTCTGGGGCCAACGTCCTGACTTTC. Its translation: CASSPLVWGHSGANVLTF.

Within the sample, this clone is medium-sized (0.01 to 0.1%). The V call is TRBV29-1, the J call TRBJ2-1; tentatively, D is TRBD1 (7 bases). The CDR3 is 13 residues long. Trimming took off 3 bases at V and 8 bases at J, with 14 bases between the two ends. CDR1 SQVTM and CDR2 ANQGSEA come from the germline V gene. For the CDR3, the DNA is TGCAGCGTTGACAGGGGGGCGTCCGATGAGCAGTTCTTC. It yields the protein CSVDRGASDEQFF.

The chain uses TRBV11-2 and TRBJ1-2; TRBD1 matches 11 bases. The germline V gene has CDR1 SGHAT and CDR2 FQNNGV. The V and J ends lost 5 bases and 4 bases, in that order; junction bases with no gene match: 3. There are 14 residues in the CDR3. CDR3 bases: TGTGCCAGCAGCCGCGGGACAGGGGGCTATGGCTACACCTTC. Its translation: CASSRGTGGYGYTF. Complete variable domain (other parts from reference TRBV11-2 and TRBJ1-2): EAGVAQSPRYKIIEKRQSVAFWCNPISGHATLYWYQQILGQGPKLLIQFQNNGVVDDSQLPKDRFSAERLKGVDSTLKIQPAKLEDSAVYLCASSRGTGGYGYTFGSGTRLTVV.

The V call is TRBV9, the J call TRBJ1-2, with TRBD1 matching 11 bases. Unmatched junction bases numbered 8, after V lost 3 bases and J lost 10 bases. CDR3 length: 14 residues. Germline CDR1 reads SGDLS; CDR2 reads YYNGEE. The CDR3 sequence: CASSAGDRGNYYTF. CDR3 bases: TGTGCCAGCAGCGCCGGGGACAGGGGGAATTACTACACCTTC.

This sequence joins TRBV7-9 and TRBJ2-5; 8 bases line up with TRBD1. Germline lookup yields CDR1 SEHNR and CDR2 FQNEAQ (reference sequence). The V gene end was trimmed by 5 bases and the J gene end by 4 bases; junction bases not matched to a gene: 15. The CDR3 spans 17 residues. The CDR3 DNA is TGTGCCAGCAGCCCAACCCTGACAGGGGAGGTATCAGAGACCCAGTACTTC. Protein product: CASSPTLTGEVSETQYF. The full variable domain, its missing parts supplied by reference TRBV7-9 and TRBJ2-5, is DTGVSQNPRHKITKRGQNVTFRCDPISEHNRLYWYRQTLGQGPEFLTYFQNEAQLEKSRLLSDRFSAERPKGSFSTLEIQRTEQGDSAMYLCASSPTLTGEVSETQYFGPGTRLLVL.

The chain combines TRBV7-9 with TRBJ1-2; D gene uncertain. Trimming removed 3 bases at V and 2 bases at J, with 10 bases between. The length of the CDR3 is 14 residues. CDR1 and CDR2 from the germline V gene are SEHNR and FQNEAQ (reference sequence). CDR3: CASSFNSQNYGYTF. As DNA, the CDR3 is TGTGCCAGCAGCTTTAACAGCCAAAACTATGGCTACACCTTC.

This chain connects TRBV10-3 to TRBJ1-3, with 7 positions matching TRBD1. Germline V gives CDR1 ENHRY, CDR2 SYGVKD. This CDR3 is built from 15 residues. V gave up 2 bases and J gave up 2 bases; unmatched junction bases: 3. The CDR3 sequence: CAISEQRGPGNTIYF. CDR3 in DNA: TGTGCCATCAGTGAGCAGAGGGGGCCTGGAAACACCATATATTTT.

The V gene is TRBV10-1, the J gene TRBJ2-3; 9 bases are a match to TRBD2. Germline CDR1 is WNHNN and CDR2 is SYGVQD (reference sequence). Trimming cost V 0 bases and J 2 bases; bases outside gene matches: 6. This CDR3 contains 17 residues. The CDR3 DNA reads as TGCGCCAGCAGTGAGTCGAACCTAGCGGGGACCACAGATACGCAGTATTTT. Translating gives CASSESNLAGTTDTQYF.